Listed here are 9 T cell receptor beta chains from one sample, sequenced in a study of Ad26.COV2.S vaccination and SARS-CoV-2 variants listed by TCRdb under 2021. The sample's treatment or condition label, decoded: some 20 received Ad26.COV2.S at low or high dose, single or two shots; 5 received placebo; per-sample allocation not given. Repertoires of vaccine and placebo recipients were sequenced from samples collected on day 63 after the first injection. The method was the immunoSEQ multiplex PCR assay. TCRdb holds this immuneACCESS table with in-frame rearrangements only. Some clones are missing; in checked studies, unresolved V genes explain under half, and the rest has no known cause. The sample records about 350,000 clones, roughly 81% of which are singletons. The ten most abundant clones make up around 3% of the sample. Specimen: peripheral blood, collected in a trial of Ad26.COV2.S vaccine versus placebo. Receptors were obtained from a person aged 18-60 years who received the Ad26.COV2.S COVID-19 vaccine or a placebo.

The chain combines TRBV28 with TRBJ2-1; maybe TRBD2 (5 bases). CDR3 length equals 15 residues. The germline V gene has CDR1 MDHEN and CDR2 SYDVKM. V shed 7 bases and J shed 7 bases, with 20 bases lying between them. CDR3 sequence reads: CASTPRVAWKNEQFF. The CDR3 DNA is TGTGCCAGCACCCCGCGGGTAGCTTGGAAAAATGAGCAGTTCTTC.

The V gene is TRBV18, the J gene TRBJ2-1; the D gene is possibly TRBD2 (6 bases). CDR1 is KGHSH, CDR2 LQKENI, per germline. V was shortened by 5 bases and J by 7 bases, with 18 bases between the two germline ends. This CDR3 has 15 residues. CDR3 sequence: CASSSSPGTFNEQFF. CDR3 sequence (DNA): TGTGCCAGCTCATCTAGTCCCGGGACTTTTAATGAGCAGTTCTTC.

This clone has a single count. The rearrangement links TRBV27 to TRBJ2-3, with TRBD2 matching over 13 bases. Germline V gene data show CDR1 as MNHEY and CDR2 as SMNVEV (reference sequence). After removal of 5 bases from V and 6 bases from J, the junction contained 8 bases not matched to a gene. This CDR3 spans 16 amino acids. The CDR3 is CASSTGLAGDSDTQYF. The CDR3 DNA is TGTGCCAGCAGTACCGGACTAGCGGGGGATTCGGATACGCAGTATTTT.

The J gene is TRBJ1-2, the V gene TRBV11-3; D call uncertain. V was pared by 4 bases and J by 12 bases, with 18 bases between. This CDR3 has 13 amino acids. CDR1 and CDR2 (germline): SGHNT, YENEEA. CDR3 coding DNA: TGTGCCAGCAGCTCCTGGGCTGCTGGGCAAGACACCTTC. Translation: CASSSWAAGQDTF.

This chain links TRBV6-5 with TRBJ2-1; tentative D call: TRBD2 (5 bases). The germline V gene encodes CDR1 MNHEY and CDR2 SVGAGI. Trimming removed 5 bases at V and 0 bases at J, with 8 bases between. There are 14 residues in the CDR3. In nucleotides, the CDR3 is TGTGCCAGCAGTCTGCTAGCCTCCTACAATGAGCAGTTCTTC. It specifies CASSLLASYNEQFF.

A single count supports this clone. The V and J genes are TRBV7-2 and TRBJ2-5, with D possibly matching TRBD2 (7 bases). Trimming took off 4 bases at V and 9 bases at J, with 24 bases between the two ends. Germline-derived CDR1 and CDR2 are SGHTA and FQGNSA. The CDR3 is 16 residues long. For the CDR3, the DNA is TGTGCCAGCAGCTCGGGGGCTAGCCTCGGAGGGAGGGCCCAGTACTTC. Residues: CASSSGASLGGRAQYF.

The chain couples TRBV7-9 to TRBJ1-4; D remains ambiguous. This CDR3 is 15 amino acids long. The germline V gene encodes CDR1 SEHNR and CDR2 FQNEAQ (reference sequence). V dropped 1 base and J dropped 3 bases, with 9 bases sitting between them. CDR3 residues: CASSLGSASNEKLFF. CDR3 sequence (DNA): TGTGCCAGCAGCTTAGGGTCTGCGTCTAATGAAAAACTGTTTTTT.

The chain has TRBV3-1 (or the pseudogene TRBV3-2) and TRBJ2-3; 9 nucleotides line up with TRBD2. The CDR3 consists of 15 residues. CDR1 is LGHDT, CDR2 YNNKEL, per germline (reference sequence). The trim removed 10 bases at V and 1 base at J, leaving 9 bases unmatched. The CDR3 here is CATTQRGRGTDTQYF. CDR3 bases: TGTGCCACTACCCAGCGCGGGAGGGGCACAGATACGCAGTATTTT.

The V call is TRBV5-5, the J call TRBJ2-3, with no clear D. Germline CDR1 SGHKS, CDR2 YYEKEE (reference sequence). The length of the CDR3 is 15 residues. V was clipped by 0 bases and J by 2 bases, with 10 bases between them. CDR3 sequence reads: CASSLAGLYTDTQYF. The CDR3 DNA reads TGTGCCAGCAGCTTGGCGGGCCTTTACACAGATACGCAGTATTTT.